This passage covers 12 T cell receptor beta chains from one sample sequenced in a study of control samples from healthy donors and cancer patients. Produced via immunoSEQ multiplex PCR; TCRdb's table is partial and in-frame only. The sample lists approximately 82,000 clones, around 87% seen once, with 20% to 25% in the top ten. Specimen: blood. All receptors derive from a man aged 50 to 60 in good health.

CDR3 DNA: TGTGCCACCTCGGGGGGGACTAGCGGGACCCCTAGCACAGATACGCAGTATTTT. It encodes CATSGGTSGTPSTDTQYF. The chain carries TRBV19 and TRBJ2-3; the match to TRBD2 covers 13 bases. This CDR3 comprises 18 residues. Germline V CDR1 and CDR2: LNHDA, SQIVND (reference sequence). J lost 0 bases, V lost 10 bases, and 13 bases had no gene match.

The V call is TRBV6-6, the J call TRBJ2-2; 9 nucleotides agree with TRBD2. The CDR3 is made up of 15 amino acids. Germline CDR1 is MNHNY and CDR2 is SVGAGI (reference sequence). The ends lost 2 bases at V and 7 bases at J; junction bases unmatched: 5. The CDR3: CASSYMASGVGELFF. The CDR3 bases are TGTGCCAGCAGTTACATGGCTAGCGGGGTCGGGGAGCTGTTTTTT.

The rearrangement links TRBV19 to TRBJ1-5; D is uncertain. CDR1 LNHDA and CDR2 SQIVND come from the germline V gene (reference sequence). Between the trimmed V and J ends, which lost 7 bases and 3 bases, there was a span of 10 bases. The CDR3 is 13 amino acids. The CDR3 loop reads CASNWGTNQPQHF. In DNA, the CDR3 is TGTGCCAGTAACTGGGGAACCAATCAGCCCCAGCATTTT.

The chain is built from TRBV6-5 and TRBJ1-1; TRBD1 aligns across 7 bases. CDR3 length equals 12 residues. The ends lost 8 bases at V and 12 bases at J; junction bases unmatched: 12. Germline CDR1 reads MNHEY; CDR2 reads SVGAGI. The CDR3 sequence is CASGPGRDRTFF. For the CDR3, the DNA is TGTGCCAGCGGTCCGGGGAGGGACAGAACTTTCTTT.

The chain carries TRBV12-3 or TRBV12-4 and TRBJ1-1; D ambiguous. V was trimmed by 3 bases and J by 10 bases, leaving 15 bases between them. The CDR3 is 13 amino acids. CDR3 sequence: CASSLGSAWGAFF. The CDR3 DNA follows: TGTGCCAGCAGTTTGGGGAGCGCCTGGGGAGCTTTCTTT.

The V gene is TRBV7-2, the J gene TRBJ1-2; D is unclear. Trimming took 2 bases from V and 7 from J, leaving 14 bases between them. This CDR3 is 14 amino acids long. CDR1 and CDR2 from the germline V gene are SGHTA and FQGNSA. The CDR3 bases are TGTGCCAGCAGCTTAAACCCGGGAGAGGTTGGCTACACCTTC. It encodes CASSLNPGEVGYTF.

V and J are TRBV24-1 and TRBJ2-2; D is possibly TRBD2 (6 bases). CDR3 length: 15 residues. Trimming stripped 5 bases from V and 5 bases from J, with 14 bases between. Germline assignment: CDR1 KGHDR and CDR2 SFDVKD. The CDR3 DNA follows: TGTGCCACCAGTGCCCTGGGACTCTCTACCGGGGAGCTGTTTTTT. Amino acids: CATSALGLSTGELFF.

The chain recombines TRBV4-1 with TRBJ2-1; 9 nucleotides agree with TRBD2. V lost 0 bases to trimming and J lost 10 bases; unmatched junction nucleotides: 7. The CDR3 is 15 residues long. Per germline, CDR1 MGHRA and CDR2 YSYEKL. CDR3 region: CASSQDTIAGDEQFF. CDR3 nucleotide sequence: TGCGCCAGCAGCCAAGATACGATAGCGGGAGACGAGCAGTTCTTC.

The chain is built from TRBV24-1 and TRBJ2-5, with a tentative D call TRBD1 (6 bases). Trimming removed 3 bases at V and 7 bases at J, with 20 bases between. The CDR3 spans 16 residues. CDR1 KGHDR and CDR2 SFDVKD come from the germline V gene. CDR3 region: CATSDPGESVYGTQYF. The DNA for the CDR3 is TGTGCCACCAGTGATCCAGGGGAGTCCGTGTACGGGACCCAGTACTTC.

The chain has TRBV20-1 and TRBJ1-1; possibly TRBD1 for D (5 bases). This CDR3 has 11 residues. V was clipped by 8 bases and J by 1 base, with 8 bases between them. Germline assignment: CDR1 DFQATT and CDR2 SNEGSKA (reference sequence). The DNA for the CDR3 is TGCAGTACCGACAGGAACACTGAAGCTTTCTTT. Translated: CSTDRNTEAFF.

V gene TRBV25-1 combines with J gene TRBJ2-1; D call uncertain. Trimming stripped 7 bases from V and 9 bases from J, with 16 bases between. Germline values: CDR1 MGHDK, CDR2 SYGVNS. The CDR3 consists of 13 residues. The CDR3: CASTQRKGSEQFF. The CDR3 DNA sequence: TGTGCCAGCACCCAACGTAAGGGTAGTGAGCAGTTCTTC.

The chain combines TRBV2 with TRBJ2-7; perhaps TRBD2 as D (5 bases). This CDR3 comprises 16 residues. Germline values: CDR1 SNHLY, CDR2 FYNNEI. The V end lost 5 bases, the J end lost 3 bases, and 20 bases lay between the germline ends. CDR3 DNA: TGTGCCAGCAGTTCTACTGGTCCTAGCTATAACTACGAGCAGTACGTC. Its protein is CASSSTGPSYNYEQYV.